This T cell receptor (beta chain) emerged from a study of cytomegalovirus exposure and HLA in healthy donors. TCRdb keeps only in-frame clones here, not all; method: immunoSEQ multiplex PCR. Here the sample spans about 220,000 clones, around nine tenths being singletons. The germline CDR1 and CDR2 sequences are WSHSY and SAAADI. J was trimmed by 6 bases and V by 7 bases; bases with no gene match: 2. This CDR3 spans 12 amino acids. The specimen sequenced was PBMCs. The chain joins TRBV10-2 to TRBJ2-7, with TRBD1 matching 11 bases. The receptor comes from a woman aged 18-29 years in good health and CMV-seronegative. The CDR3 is CASIGQGAEQYF. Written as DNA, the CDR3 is TGCGCCAGCATCGGACAGGGGGCCGAGCAGTACTTC.